Listed below are T cell receptor beta chains from one sample, sequenced in a study of T cell changes during pregnancy in multiple sclerosis. Method: immunoSEQ multiplex PCR; TCRdb's copy keeps in-frame clones and lacks some. This sample has 60,000 to 90,000 clones; approximately 90% occur once, and the top ten carry approximately 1.6%. The source material was peripheral blood, sampled in the first trimester of pregnancy. The receptors shown here come from a female donor in good health, enrolled as a control in a pregnancy study. Each CDR3 is given with its conserved first and last residue.

TRBV2 | CASSWTRSKEQFF
TRBV18 | CASEGQGGTGELFF
TRBV6-5 | CASSYLAGGRNEQFF
TRBV5-5 | CASTSGGGGEQYF
TRBV28 | CASKSGSYEQYF
TRBV9 | CASSPTMRATFARGEQYF
TRBV6-5 | CASSRGAYEQYF
TRBV6-1 | CASSENLGLAGTSSYEQYF
TRBV5-6 | CASSLASGRTDTQYF
TRBV15 | CATSRGEGGSSDEQFF
TRBV10-3 | CATRGQGSYEQYF
TRBV5-5 | CASSFWTRHYGYTF
TRBV5-6 | CASSLFSGETAYEQYF
TRBV9 | CASSVAGSGANVLTF
TRBV19 | CASSKDRGTDTQYF
TRBV28 | CASSLTGQGKTDTQYF
TRBV4-1 | CASSHQVDRGYNYGYTF
TRBV6-1 | CASSEMGQGYQPQHF
TRBV2 | CASIPDRGHQPQHF
TRBV7-9 | CASSGLRGAYEQYF
TRBV5-4 | CASSLPSPGLEQFF
TRBV5-1 | CASSFTGTSGPKKVQFF
TRBV28 | CAALGSGGDEQYF
TRBV25-1 | CASSETRVNTGELFF
TRBV29-1 | CSVGGPRDGYTF
TRBV7-9 | CASSPPSGGRSYNEQFF
TRBV6-1 | CASSASGLIYEQYF
TRBV28 | CASTGTYETYEQYF
TRBV28 | CASRARDRWNTEAFF
TRBV6-5 | CASSLDREFSGYTF
TRBV4-1 | CATSRTSKENEQFF
TRBV30 | CAWSVEGVETQYF
TRBV5-4 | CASSSPGTQKGGANVLTF
TRBV25-1 | CASSDGGYSGANVLTF
TRBV4-1 | CASSPPGSHQPQHF
TRBV7-9 | CASSLRGTNEKLFF
TRBV9 | CASSVGLAGDNEQFF
TRBV11-2 | CASSSGTYEQYF
TRBV7-9 | CASSLARTGWNNEQFF
TRBV9 | CASSPFWTSGNTGELFF
TRBV5-1 | CASSSVRLAKNIQYF
TRBV28 | CASSLPGQGINEQFF
TRBV5-4 | CASSRGTSDEQFF
TRBV4-1 | CASSQEGSINQPQHF
TRBV2 | CASSTISGTPYQETQYF
TRBV5-1 | CASSLEPAGQETQYF
TRBV7-9 | CASSSTFGGYTF
TRBV9 | CASSTSPSGRAWDTQYF
TRBV18 | CASQIASGRTEAFF
TRBV7-2 | CASSPGGAWAIQYF